The present T cell receptor (beta chain) was sequenced within a study of cytomegalovirus exposure and HLA in healthy donors (dated by TCRdb to between 2016 and 2019). At the level of the whole study: According to a later analysis, the roughly 120 validation repertoires were produced on the same platform as the approximately 600 repertoires of the first cohort. To predict cytomegalovirus infection status, the study combined high-throughput TCR immunosequencing, statistical association of individual TCRs with disease status, and machine learning. Besides the first cohort of approximately 670 subjects, a separate validation cohort made up of 120 different subjects was used. The study aimed to test whether signatures of past pathogen exposure could be identified by cataloging public T cell receptors. Beyond this particular receptor, the publication reports: While some public TCRs were present in many individuals, most TCR sequences turned up only very rarely across donors. Three of the identified cytomegalovirus-associated TCR beta chains were confirmed in vitro to be specific for cytomegalovirus antigens. The study listed approximately 160 TCR beta chains as associated with cytomegalovirus. The classifier was reported to diagnose cytomegalovirus status with high specificity and sensitivity in both the original cohort and the validation cohort. A later analysis found that TCRs clustered in the first cohort also tended to co-occur in the roughly 120 validation repertoires, with more than 90% of cluster scores above 0. The validation cohort had no HLA typing available for a later analysis, so co-occurrence within that cohort was assessed over all 130 or so repertoires. It was suggested by the authors that the approach could potentially be generalized to other disease states and immunological phenotypes.

Donors formed part of the validation cohort, which comprised over a hundred subjects and was distinct from the first cohort of several hundred subjects. V is clipped by 1 base and J by 1 base, and the sequence between their germline boundaries is 10 bases long. The germline V gene yields KGHSH for CDR1 and LQKENI for CDR2. The CDR3 sequence holds 15 residues, the cysteine and phenylalanine included. Only the CDR3 DNA stays, 45 bases, in frame from base 1. Note on this clone: It has no known antigen specificity. Base qualities are not provided; no much larger clone lies one nucleotide away.

The library was produced with the immunoSEQ multiplex PCR assay. The source study handled its data this way. A statistical classification framework was developed to diagnose cytomegalovirus status using the catalog of TCR beta chain sequences. The table was pulled from immuneACCESS by TCRdb, which kept in-frame rearrangements only. Such tables lose some clones; where checked, under half of the loss comes from unresolved V genes, and the rest has no known cause. The V and J calls and clone size come from that table; D and trimming were worked out from the DNA. This sample gives about 160,000 clones in total; just under 85% of them show up just once. The ten largest clones take up approximately 2.3% of the sample.

Recombination linked TRBV18 to TRBJ2-5; confidence is insufficient to name the D gene. Sequencing was done on a sample of PBMCs. This receptor was obtained from a man aged 25 to 45 in good health and CMV-seropositive. The DNA sequence is TGTGCCAGCTCACCACGGGTACAGACCCAAGAGACCCAGTACTTC. Its coded protein is CASSPRVQTQETQYF.